This T cell receptor (beta chain) is from a study of cytomegalovirus exposure and HLA in healthy donors. Findings and caveats of the study: An analysis done earlier found most TCR beta V segments productive about 87% or about 30% of the time. In a later analysis, TCR association rates varied by HLA locus: DRB1 most, HLA-C fewest. According to the study, approximately 150 TCR beta chains were cytomegalovirus-associated.

60 Vbeta and 13 Jbeta primers were used in PCR. Only in-frame clones appear in the TCRdb table, and some are missing; sequencing was by immunoSEQ multiplex PCR. The table includes approximately 160,000 clones, around 77% detected once. On this clone itself: Its antigen is undetermined.

The CDR3 runs 16 residues. Germline assignment: CDR1 SGHTA and CDR2 FQGTGA. V lost 2 bases, J lost 2 bases, and 0 bases stayed unmatched. The sequenced material came from PBMCs. The chain employs TRBV7-3 and TRBJ2-6, with 10 positions matching TRBD1. This clonotype was sampled from a woman under 40 in good health and CMV-seronegative. CDR3 region: CASSLGQGAGANVLTF. CDR3 sequence (DNA): TGTGCCAGCAGCTTAGGACAGGGGGCTGGGGCCAACGTCCTGACTTTC. The complete variable domain, with remaining parts taken from reference TRBV7-3 and TRBJ2-6, reads GAGVSQTPSNKVTEKGKYVELRCDPISGHTALYWYRQSLGQGPEFLIYFQGTGAADDSGLPNDRFFAVRPEGSVSTLKIQRTERGDSAVYLCASSLGQGAGANVLTFGAGSRLTVL.